The 8 T cell receptor beta chains reported below all come from one sample, sequenced in a study of T cells in Graves' hyperthyroidism and ophthalmopathy. The CDR3 regions of TCR beta were amplified from RNA transcripts. The HTBI set primed first-round TCR CDR3 RT-PCR. MiXCR, applied by TCRdb to the multiplex PCR reads, yields one record per CDR3 protein. This table holds about 260,000 distinct CDR3 sequences, around a quarter found once. Input material: blood. These receptors were taken from a man aged 40-49 years with Graves' hyperthyroidism that later progressed to Graves' ophthalmopathy.

This clonotype was seen many times. The CDR3: CASTKGGGTEAFF. DNA of the CDR3: TGTGCCAGCACCAAGGGGGGGGGGACTGAAGCTTTCTTT. The gene calls are TRBV11-3 and TRBJ1-1; the D gene is possibly TRBD1 (6 bases). Germline V gives CDR1 SGHNT, CDR2 YENEEA. CDR3 length: 13 residues. Trimming took 7 bases from V and 5 from J, leaving 14 bases between them. Filled out from reference TRBV11-3 and TRBJ1-1, the complete variable domain reads EAGVVQSPRYKIIEKKQPVAFWCNPISGHNTLYWYLQNLGQGPELLIRYENEEAVDDSQLPKDRFSAERLKGVDSTLKIQPAELGDSAVYLCASTKGGGTEAFFGQGTRLTVV.

In its sample, this clonotype was seen many times. CDR3 residues: CASSFDPGSRFEAFF. CDR3 in DNA: TGTGCCAGTAGTTTCGACCCCGGGTCCCGCTTTGAAGCTTTCTTT. The rearrangement links TRBV19 to TRBJ1-1, with no clear D. The germline V gene encodes CDR1 LNHDA and CDR2 SQIVND (reference sequence). CDR3 length equals 15 residues. The ends were cut back, 5 bases at V and 7 bases at J, with 20 bases in the middle.

This clonotype appeared many times. The rearrangement uses TRBV7-9 and TRBJ2-5; D tentatively fits TRBD1 or TRBD2 (5 bases each). Germline V CDR1 and CDR2: SEHNR, FQNEAQ (reference sequence). Trimming removed 5 bases at V and 5 bases at J, with 21 bases between. CDR3 length: 16 residues. CDR3 loop: CASSVGDLLDGETQYF. The DNA of the CDR3 is TGTGCCAGCAGCGTAGGGGACCTACTAGATGGGGAGACCCAGTACTTC.

This clonotype appeared many times. This chain uses TRBV6-1 with TRBJ1-5; TRBD1 matches at 7 bases. The germline V gene encodes CDR1 MNHNS and CDR2 SASEGT. This CDR3 region has 14 residues. Trimming took 6 bases from V and 7 from J; bases not matched to a gene: 9. CDR3 protein: CASSGGQIDQPQHF. DNA for the CDR3: TGTGCCAGCAGCGGGGGACAGATAGACCAGCCCCAGCATTTT.

This clonotype has ten or more counts. The chain couples TRBV28 to TRBJ2-2; 10 nucleotides line up with TRBD2. J gave up 2 bases and V 5 bases, and 2 bases lay outside the gene matches. CDR3 length equals 15 residues. Germline assignment: CDR1 MDHEN and CDR2 SYDVKM. The CDR3 DNA is TGTGCCAGCAGTCCTAGCGGGAGAAACACCGGGGAGCTGTTTTTT. It yields the protein CASSPSGRNTGELFF.

In its sample, this clonotype was seen many times. The chain combines TRBV28 with TRBJ2-2; 13 bases are a match to TRBD2. The CDR3 totals 20 residues. CDR1 and CDR2 from the germline V gene are MDHEN and SYDVKM. With 1 base clipped from V and 2 bases from J, the junction kept 10 bases outside the gene matches. CDR3 sequence (DNA): TGTGCCAGCAGTTTATTGATAACTAGCGGGAGGGCCTCAAACACCGGGGAGCTGTTTTTT. As protein: CASSLLITSGRASNTGELFF.

The chain couples TRBV28 to TRBJ2-7, with D perhaps matching TRBD2 (5 bases). Germline V gene lookup returns CDR1 MDHEN and CDR2 SYDVKM. V shed 6 bases and J shed 2 bases, with 23 bases lying between them. This CDR3 contains 17 residues. The CDR3 DNA is TGTGCCAGCAGGAGAACTCCGGGAAGATCACCTACCTACGAGCAGTACTTC. It encodes CASRRTPGRSPTYEQYF.

This clonotype was observed at least ten times. The chain combines TRBV14 with TRBJ1-1; D uncertain. Trimming took off 1 base at V and 2 bases at J, with 14 bases between the two ends. Germline V gene sequence: CDR1 SGHDN, CDR2 FVKESK. The length of the CDR3 is 16 residues. Written as DNA, the CDR3 is TGTGCCAGCAGCCAAGCTCGGGGATCTCTTAACACTGAAGCTTTCTTT. Residues: CASSQARGSLNTEAFF. The full variable domain, with the rest looked up from reference TRBV14 and TRBJ1-1, is EAGVTQFPSHSVIEKGQTVTLRCDPISGHDNLYWYRRVMGKEIKFLLHFVKESKQDESGMPNNRFLAERTGGTYSTLKVQPAELEDSGVYFCASSQARGSLNTEAFFGQGTRLTVV.